The T cell receptor (beta chain) under discussion was sequenced for a study of blood T cells in healthy people across ages. Across the whole study: T cells yielded about one barcoded beta molecule per two cells through template switching. General observations from the study: The study could not conclusively compare naive and antigen-experienced cells, given its unsorted PBMCs. Changes seen in expanded clonotypes were possibly confounded by donor CMV status left unknown.

Note on this clonotype: Its antigen is as yet unknown.

Primers used in a second PCR of roughly 7 to 12 cycles were a sample-barcoded 5' primer and a J-beta primer mix. Researchers report that each sample yielded at least 2.5 million CDR3-containing paired-end reads. TCRdb reprocessed the 5' RACE reads via MiXCR and lists one record per CDR3 protein. Here the sample spans about 1.8 million distinct CDR3 sequences, just under 50% being singletons. Looked up from germline, CDR1 is SGHRS and CDR2 is YFSETQ. The trim removed 0 bases at V and 13 bases at J, leaving 6 bases unmatched. The CDR3 has 12 amino acids. The TCR originated in a woman aged 35 to 49 in good health. Material for sequencing was blood. V gene TRBV5-1 combines with J gene TRBJ2-5; 7 bases are a match to TRBD1. CDR3 sequence: CASSLEQGLMYF. DNA for the CDR3: TGCGCCAGCAGCTTGGAACAGGGGCTAATGTACTTC.